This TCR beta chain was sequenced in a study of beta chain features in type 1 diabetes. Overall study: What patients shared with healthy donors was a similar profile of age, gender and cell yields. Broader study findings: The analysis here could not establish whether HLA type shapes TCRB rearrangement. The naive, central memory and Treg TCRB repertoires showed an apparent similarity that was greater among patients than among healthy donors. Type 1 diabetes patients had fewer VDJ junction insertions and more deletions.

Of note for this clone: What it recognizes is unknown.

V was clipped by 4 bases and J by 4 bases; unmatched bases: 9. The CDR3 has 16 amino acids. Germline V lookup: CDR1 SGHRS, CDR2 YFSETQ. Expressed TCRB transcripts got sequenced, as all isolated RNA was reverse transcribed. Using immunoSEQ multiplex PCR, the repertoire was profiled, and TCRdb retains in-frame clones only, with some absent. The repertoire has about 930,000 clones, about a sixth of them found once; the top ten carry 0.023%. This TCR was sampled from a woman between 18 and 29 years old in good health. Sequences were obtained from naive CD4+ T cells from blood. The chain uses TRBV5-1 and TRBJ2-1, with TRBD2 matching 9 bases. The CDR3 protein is CASSLIRGREYNEQFF. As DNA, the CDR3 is TGCGCCAGCAGCCTGATTCGCGGGAGGGAGTACAATGAGCAGTTCTTC.